This TCR beta chain was obtained from a study of CD8 T cells in ankylosing spondylitis. CDR1 and CDR2 from the germline V gene are LGHNT and FRNRAP. The CDR3 contains 12 residues. Trimming stripped 11 bases from V and 4 bases from J, with 11 bases between. As for this clonotype: Its antigen remains unknown.

General study points: Reportedly, significant enrichment of disease-linked clones occurred in matched ankylosing spondylitis synovial fluid. Some motif variants had been reported before (in reactive arthritis synovial fluid and blood). Within ankylosing spondylitis blood, a TCR beta motif made up of eight highly homologous variants appeared to be characteristic.

With molecular barcodes, quantitative 5'-RACE was used to make the TCR beta libraries. Using its own MiXCR run on the 5' RACE reads, TCRdb lists one record per CDR3 protein. Of over 150,000 distinct CDR3 sequences in the sample, around 13% were seen once. The sample taken for sequencing was blood, either unsorted or a sorted T cell fraction (not recorded which). The chain recombines TRBV12-5 with TRBJ2-2; possibly TRBD1 for D (7 bases). The TCR was taken from a male donor with ankylosing spondylitis or in good health (not recorded which). The DNA of the CDR3 is TGTGCTCGACAGGGAGGCACCGGGGAGCTGTTTTTT. Translating gives CARQGGTGELFF.